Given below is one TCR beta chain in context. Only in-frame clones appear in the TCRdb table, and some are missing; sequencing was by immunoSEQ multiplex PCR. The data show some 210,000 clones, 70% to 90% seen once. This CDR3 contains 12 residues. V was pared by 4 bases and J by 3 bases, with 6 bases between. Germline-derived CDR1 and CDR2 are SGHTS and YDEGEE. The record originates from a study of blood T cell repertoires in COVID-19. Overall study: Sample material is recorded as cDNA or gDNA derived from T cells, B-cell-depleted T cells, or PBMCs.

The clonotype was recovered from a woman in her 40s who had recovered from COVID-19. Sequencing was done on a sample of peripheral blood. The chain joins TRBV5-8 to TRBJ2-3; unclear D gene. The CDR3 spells CASSPRTDTQYF. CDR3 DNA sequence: TGTGCCAGCAGCCCTCGGACAGATACGCAGTATTTT. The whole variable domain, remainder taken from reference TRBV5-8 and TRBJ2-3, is EAGVTQSPTHLIKTRGQQATLRCSPISGHTSVYWYQQALGLGLQFLLWYDEGEERNRGNFPPRFSGRQFPNYSSELNVNALELEDSALYLCASSPRTDTQYFGPGTRLTVL.